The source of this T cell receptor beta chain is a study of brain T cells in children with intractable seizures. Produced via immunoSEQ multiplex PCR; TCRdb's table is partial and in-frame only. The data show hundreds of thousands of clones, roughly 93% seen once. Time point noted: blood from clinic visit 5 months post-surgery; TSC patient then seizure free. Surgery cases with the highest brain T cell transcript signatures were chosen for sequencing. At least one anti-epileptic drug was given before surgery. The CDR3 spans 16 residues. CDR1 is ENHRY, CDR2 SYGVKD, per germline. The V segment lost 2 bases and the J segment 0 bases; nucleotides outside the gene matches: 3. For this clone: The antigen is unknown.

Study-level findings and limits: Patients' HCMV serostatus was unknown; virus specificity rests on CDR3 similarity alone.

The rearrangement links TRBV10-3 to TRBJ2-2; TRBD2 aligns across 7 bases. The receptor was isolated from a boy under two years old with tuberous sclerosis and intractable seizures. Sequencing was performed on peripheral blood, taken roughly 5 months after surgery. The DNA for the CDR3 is TGTGCCATCAGTGAGGGGGGACTAACGAACACCGGGGAGCTGTTTTTT. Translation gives CAISEGGLTNTGELFF.